Below are 23 T cell receptor beta chains sequenced from a single sample in a study of T cells after yellow fever vaccination. TCRdb reprocessed the 5' RACE reads via MiXCR and lists one record per CDR3 protein. This repertoire shows some 320,000 distinct CDR3 sequences, approximately 9% found once; its top ten account for more than 15%. Here the sequenced sample was PBMCs, taken on the day of the first yellow fever vaccination. These receptors all come from a man between 18 and 29 years old who received the YFV17D yellow fever vaccine.

This clonotype came up many times. The chain has TRBV20-1 and TRBJ2-3; D uncertain. CDR3 length: 14 residues. V was clipped by 0 bases and J by 3 bases, with 10 bases between them. Looked up from germline, CDR1 is DFQATT and CDR2 is SNEGSKA (reference sequence). CDR3 sequence: CSARDLVLTDTQYF. The CDR3 coding sequence is TGCAGTGCTAGAGATCTGGTCTTAACAGATACGCAGTATTTT.

This clonotype was found many times. This chain connects TRBV7-9 to TRBJ2-1; D possibly corresponds to TRBD2 (6 bases). Germline-derived CDR1 and CDR2 are SEHNR and FQNEAQ (reference sequence). V was clipped by 1 base and J by 2 bases, with 6 bases between them. This CDR3 spans 14 amino acids. This CDR3 reads CASSLGGTYNEQFF. In nucleotides, the CDR3 is TGTGCCAGCAGCTTAGGCGGGACCTACAATGAGCAGTTCTTC.

In its sample, this clonotype was seen many times. The J gene is TRBJ2-7, the V gene TRBV4-1; D gene ambiguous. The CDR3 spans 15 residues. Germline CDR1 is MGHRA and CDR2 is YSYEKL. V lost 1 base and J lost 6, with 16 bases in between. The CDR3 loop reads CASSQAPKKHGEQYF. The CDR3 DNA is TGCGCCAGCAGCCAAGCCCCCAAGAAGCACGGCGAGCAGTACTTC.

This chain links TRBV11-2 with TRBJ2-5, with D hard to call. CDR1 and CDR2 (germline): SGHAT, FQNNGV. V was cut by 3 bases and J by 5 bases, with 10 bases left in between. There are 13 residues in the CDR3. The CDR3 DNA is TGTGCCAGCAGCTTTAGGGCTCGGGAGACCCAGTACTTC. This codes for CASSFRARETQYF.

The chain recombines TRBV29-1 with TRBJ1-1; TRBD1 aligns across 7 bases. The CDR3 covers 13 residues. CDR1 is SQVTM, CDR2 ANQGSEA, per germline. Trimming took 7 bases from V and 5 from J; bases not matched to a gene: 10. The CDR3 DNA reads TGCAGCGGGGAGAGGGGGCTAATAACTGAAGCTTTCTTT. Translation gives CSGERGLITEAFF.

This clonotype was found a few times. Its ends do not fully match the called genes, so a read error is possible. The rearrangement uses TRBV12-3 or TRBV12-4 and TRBJ2-3; 12 bases agree with TRBD2. CDR3 length: 18 residues. CDR3 sequence: CARSRDWASGGATDTQYF. CDR3 coding DNA: TGTGCCCGCAGTCGCGACTGGGCTAGCGGGGGGGCTACAGATACGCAGTATTTT.

This clonotype was seen ten or more times. This CDR3 is CSALQGASNYGYTF. Written as DNA, the CDR3 is TGCAGTGCATTACAGGGGGCGAGTAACTATGGCTACACCTTC. The genes are TRBV20-1 and TRBJ1-2; TRBD1 aligns across 9 bases. The germline gives CDR1 DFQATT, CDR2 SNEGSKA (reference sequence). Unmatched junction bases numbered 6, after V lost 6 bases and J lost 1 base. The CDR3 sequence is 14 residues long.

This clonotype was counted only a few times. The chain combines TRBV11-2 with TRBJ2-3; TRBD2 matches 8 bases. V shed 9 bases and J 4 bases; nucleotides not matched to a gene: 6. The CDR3 loop spans 13 amino acids. The germline V gene encodes CDR1 SGHAT and CDR2 FQNNGV. The CDR3 loop reads CARSGGPADTQYF. In DNA, the CDR3 is TGTGCCAGATCGGGGGGGCCCGCAGATACGCAGTATTTT.

The V and J genes are TRBV6-5 and TRBJ1-2; D is unclear. Germline CDR1 is MNHEY and CDR2 is SVGAGI. There are 15 residues in the CDR3. Between the trimmed V and J ends, which lost 2 bases and 4 bases, there was a span of 14 bases. The CDR3 loop reads CASSYLGRELYGYTF. CDR3 in DNA: TGTGCCAGCAGTTACCTAGGTCGGGAACTCTATGGCTACACCTTC.

The chain combines TRBV6-2 or TRBV6-3 with TRBJ1-1; D is ambiguous. CDR3 size: 14 residues. The V gene lost 4 bases and the J gene lost 4 bases, with 13 bases spanning the gap. Germline CDR1 is MNHEY and CDR2 is SVGEGT. The CDR3 is CASSSRRGSTEAFF. CDR3 in DNA: TGTGCCAGCAGTTCGCGAAGAGGGTCCACTGAAGCTTTCTTT.

This clonotype showed up many times. The chain couples TRBV19 to TRBJ2-7, with D uncertain. This CDR3 is built from 13 residues. Trimming took 4 bases from V and 6 from J, leaving 13 bases between them. Germline V gene lookup returns CDR1 LNHDA and CDR2 SQIVND (reference sequence). The CDR3 loop reads CASSRDFLGEQYF. DNA of the CDR3: TGTGCCAGTAGTAGAGACTTTCTGGGCGAGCAGTACTTC.

The CDR3 DNA sequence: TGTGCCAGCAGGGGACTAGCGGGCCCCTACAATGAGCAGTTCTTC. This codes for CASRGLAGPYNEQFF. The chain employs TRBV6-2 or TRBV6-3 and TRBJ2-1; TRBD2 matches at 12 bases. There are 15 residues in the CDR3. Germline V gene data show CDR1 as MNHEY and CDR2 as SVGEGT. Trimming took 6 bases from V and 2 from J; bases not matched to a gene: 2.

There are many counts of this clonotype. V usage is TRBV12-3 or TRBV12-4 and J usage is TRBJ2-1; D is ambiguous. The V gene lost 5 bases and the J gene lost 6 bases, with 14 bases spanning the gap. The CDR3 is 14 residues long. CDR3 bases: TGTGCCAGCAGTGGTGTAGTTGTGGTCAATGAGCAGTTCTTC. It translates to CASSGVVVVNEQFF.

In this sample, this clonotype turned up a few times. The chain combines TRBV12-3 or TRBV12-4 with TRBJ1-3, with TRBD1 as a possible D gene (5 bases). There are 14 residues in the CDR3. Trimming removed 9 bases at V and 2 bases at J, with 14 bases between. The CDR3 spells CASRTAGPGNTIYF. In nucleotides, the CDR3 is TGTGCCAGTCGAACGGCAGGGCCTGGAAACACCATATATTTT.

The rearrangement joins TRBV25-1 to TRBJ2-5; D not resolved. CDR1 MGHDK and CDR2 SYGVNS come from the germline V gene. Trimming removed 1 base at V and 1 base at J, with 7 bases between. This CDR3 is 14 amino acids long. The CDR3 region has the DNA TGTGCCAGCAGTGAATTGGGCCGCCAAGAGACCCAGTACTTC. Amino acids: CASSELGRQETQYF.

The rearrangement links TRBV5-6 to TRBJ1-2; D is unclear. This CDR3 is built from 13 residues. V lost 2 bases and J lost 4, with 9 bases in between. Germline V CDR1 and CDR2: SGHDT, YYEEEE. The CDR3 DNA reads TGTGCCAGCAGCTTCTGGTCTGGCTATGGCTACACCTTC. Encoded protein: CASSFWSGYGYTF. The entire variable domain, with the rest obtained from reference TRBV5-6 and TRBJ1-2, is as follows: DAGVTQSPTHLIKTRGQQVTLRCSPKSGHDTVSWYQQALGQGPQFIFQYYEEEERQRGNFPDRFSGHQFPNYSSELNVNALLLGDSALYLCASSFWSGYGYTFGSGTRLTVV.

This clonotype came up many times. The chain has TRBV5-1 and TRBJ2-5; TRBD2 aligns across 8 bases. Per the germline V gene, CDR1 is SGHRS and CDR2 is YFSETQ. The CDR3 is made up of 12 amino acids. After removal of 7 bases from V and 3 bases from J, the junction contained 2 bases not matched to a gene. The CDR3 DNA reads as TGCGCCAGCCGCGGGGGGAAAGAGACCCAGTACTTC. It encodes CASRGGKETQYF.

This clonotype was detected many times. V is TRBV12-3 or TRBV12-4 and J is TRBJ1-5, with D tentatively TRBD1 (5 bases). The germline V and J ends were trimmed by 2 bases and 2 bases, with 7 bases remaining between them. This CDR3 comprises 14 residues. This CDR3 is CASSLLGGNQPQHF. CDR3 nucleotide sequence: TGTGCCAGCAGTTTATTAGGGGGCAATCAGCCCCAGCATTTT.

This clonotype came up a few times. The chain has TRBV3-1 and TRBJ1-1, with 7 nucleotides matching TRBD1. The V gene end was trimmed by 8 bases and the J gene end by 4 bases; junction bases not matched to a gene: 4. This CDR3 is 12 amino acids long. Germline CDR1 LGHDT, CDR2 YNNKEL (reference sequence). Here the CDR3 reads CASGQAATEAFF. Here the CDR3 DNA reads TGTGCCAGCGGACAGGCGGCCACTGAAGCTTTCTTT.

The chain is built from TRBV7-2 and TRBJ1-5, with TRBD1 as a possible D gene (5 bases). The V end lost 6 bases, the J end lost 0 bases, and 18 bases lay between the germline ends. The CDR3 totals 17 residues. Germline CDR1 SGHTA, CDR2 FQGNSA. The CDR3, as DNA: TGTGCCAGCAGTCAAACCTACGGGACCATTAGCAATCAGCCCCAGCATTTT. Its protein product is CASSQTYGTISNQPQHF.

This clonotype was observed many times. The chain combines TRBV18 with TRBJ2-3; D is unresolved. V was cut by 2 bases and J by 2 bases, with 8 bases left in between. The CDR3 totals 14 residues. The germline gives CDR1 KGHSH, CDR2 LQKENI. The CDR3 loop is CASSPNPATDTQYF. The CDR3 DNA follows: TGTGCCAGCTCACCAAATCCCGCCACAGATACGCAGTATTTT.

The rearrangement joins TRBV27 to TRBJ1-2; a weak D match, TRBD1 (6 bases). The CDR3 runs 16 residues. Germline V CDR1 and CDR2: MNHEY, SMNVEV (reference sequence). Trimming removed 8 bases from V and 2 bases from J, with 21 bases in between. The CDR3 nucleotides are TGTGCCAGCGGCAGAAACAGGGTGGGGGCAAACTATGGCTACACCTTC. It specifies CASGRNRVGANYGYTF.

The chain employs TRBV7-9 and TRBJ2-1, with D unresolved. Germline values: CDR1 SEHNR, CDR2 FQNEAQ (reference sequence). The CDR3 is 14 amino acids. Trimming removed 4 bases at V and 5 bases at J, with 12 bases between. Written as DNA, the CDR3 is TGTGCCAGCAGCTCCCAATTCCATGACAATGAGCAGTTCTTC. It codes for CASSSQFHDNEQFF.